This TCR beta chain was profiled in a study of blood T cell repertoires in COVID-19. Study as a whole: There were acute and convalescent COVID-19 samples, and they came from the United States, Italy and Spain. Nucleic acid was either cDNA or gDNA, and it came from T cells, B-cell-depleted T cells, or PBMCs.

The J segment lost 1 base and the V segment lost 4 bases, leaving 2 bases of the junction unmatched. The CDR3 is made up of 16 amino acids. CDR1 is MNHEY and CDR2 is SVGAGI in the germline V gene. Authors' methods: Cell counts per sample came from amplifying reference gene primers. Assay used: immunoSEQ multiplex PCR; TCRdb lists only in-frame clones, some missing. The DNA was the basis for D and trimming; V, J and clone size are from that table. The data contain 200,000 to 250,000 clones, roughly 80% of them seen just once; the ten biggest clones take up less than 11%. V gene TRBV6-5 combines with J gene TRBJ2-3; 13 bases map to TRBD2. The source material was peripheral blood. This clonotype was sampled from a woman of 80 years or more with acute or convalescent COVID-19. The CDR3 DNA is TGTGCCAGCAGTTCCGGACTAGCGGGGGGCACAGATACGCAGTATTTT. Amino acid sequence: CASSSGLAGGTDTQYF.